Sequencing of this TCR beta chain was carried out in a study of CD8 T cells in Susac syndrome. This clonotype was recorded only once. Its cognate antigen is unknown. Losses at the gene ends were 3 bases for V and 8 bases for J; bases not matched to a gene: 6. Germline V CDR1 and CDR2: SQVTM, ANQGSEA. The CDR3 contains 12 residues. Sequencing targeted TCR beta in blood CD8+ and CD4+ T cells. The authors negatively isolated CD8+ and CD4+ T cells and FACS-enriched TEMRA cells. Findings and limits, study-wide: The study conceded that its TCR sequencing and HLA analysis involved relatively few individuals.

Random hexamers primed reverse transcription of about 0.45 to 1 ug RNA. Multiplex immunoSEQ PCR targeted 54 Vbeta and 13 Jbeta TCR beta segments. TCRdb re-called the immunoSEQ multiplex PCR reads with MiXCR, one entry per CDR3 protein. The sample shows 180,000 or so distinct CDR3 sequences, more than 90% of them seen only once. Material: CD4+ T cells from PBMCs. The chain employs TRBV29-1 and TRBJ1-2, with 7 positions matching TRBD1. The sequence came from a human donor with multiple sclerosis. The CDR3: CSVERQGSGYTF. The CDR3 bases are TGCAGCGTTGAGCGACAGGGAAGCGGCTACACCTTC.